This is a list of T cell receptor beta chains from one sample in a study of shared clonotypes between healthy human individuals. Libraries were prepared by immunoSEQ multiplex PCR; TCRdb keeps only in-frame clonotypes and omits some of them. The sample lists 740,000 or so clones, 73% occurring once. The sequencing input was memory CD4+ T cells sorted from blood. Receptor source: a woman aged 25 to 45 in good health. The conserved cysteine and the conserved F or W are not part of the CDR3 here.

j_gene | v_gene | CDR3aa
TRBJ2-4 | TRBV20-1 | SVPSANIQY
TRBJ2-2 | TRBV19 | ASSPVAGVGELF
TRBJ1-4 | TRBV25-1 | ASSDEWPPTNEKLF
TRBJ1-2 | TRBV10-2 | ASSERLRSAYGYT
TRBJ2-7 | TRBV19 | ASSSGQSVYEQY
TRBJ2-7 | TRBV28 | ASSPALAVKSYEQY
TRBJ1-5 | TRBV28 | ASSSPGSSNQPQH
TRBJ2-1 | TRBV7-9 | ASTRVYNEQF
TRBJ2-3 | TRBV6-1 | ASSSGLPPTDTQY
TRBJ2-7 | TRBV19 | ASSRFQTGGYEQY
TRBJ2-1 | TRBV2 | ASSEVGTPPNEQF